Following are 24 T cell receptor beta chains from one sample sequenced in a study of blood T cells in healthy people across ages. A second roughly 6 to 11 cycle PCR used barcoded and J-beta primers. TCRdb itself ran the 5' RACE reads through MiXCR, one entry per CDR3 protein. The data show around 710,000 distinct CDR3 sequences, approximately 39% seen once. The specimen was blood. The receptors were gathered from a woman aged 55-70 years in good health.

This rearrangement joins TRBV25-1 to TRBJ1-2; D is uncertain. Trimming took off 7 bases at V and 6 bases at J, with 18 bases between the two ends. From germline, CDR1 is MGHDK and CDR2 SYGVNS. CDR3 length equals 14 residues. CDR3 region: CASTPGPERDGYTF. DNA for the CDR3: TGTGCCAGCACACCGGGCCCCGAGCGCGATGGCTACACCTTC.

In its sample, this clonotype was seen once. This chain links TRBV12-5 with TRBJ2-1; 10 nucleotides match TRBD1. The CDR3 runs 17 residues. Germline assignment: CDR1 LGHNT and CDR2 FRNRAP. The J segment lost 3 bases and the V segment lost 2 bases, leaving 7 bases of the junction unmatched. CDR3 in amino acids: CASGLSNRDRGYNEQFF. Written as DNA, the CDR3 is TGTGCTAGTGGTTTGTCCAACCGGGACAGGGGCTACAATGAGCAGTTCTTC.

The genes are TRBV11-2 and TRBJ2-1; TRBD2 matches at 8 bases. V was clipped by 3 bases and J by 9 bases; unmatched bases: 7. Germline V gene data show CDR1 as SGHAT and CDR2 as FQNNGV. The CDR3 loop spans 14 amino acids. The CDR3 spells CASSFRGGLGEQFF. CDR3 DNA sequence: TGTGCCAGCAGCTTCCGGGGGGGCCTGGGTGAGCAGTTCTTC. The full variable domain, rest sourced from reference TRBV11-2 and TRBJ2-1, is EAGVAQSPRYKIIEKRQSVAFWCNPISGHATLYWYQQILGQGPKLLIQFQNNGVVDDSQLPKDRFSAERLKGVDSTLKIQPAKLEDSAVYLCASSFRGGLGEQFFGPGTRLTVL.

This clonotype was seen a few times. This chain joins TRBV20-1 and TRBJ1-2; D ambiguous. The CDR3 length is 13 residues. Germline V gives CDR1 DFQATT, CDR2 SNEGSKA (reference sequence). Between the trimmed V and J ends, which lost 6 bases and 3 bases, there was a span of 14 bases. Written as DNA, the CDR3 is TGCAGTGCCCCCTTCATGGCGGACTATGGCTACACCTTC. Translated: CSAPFMADYGYTF.

The V and J genes are TRBV12-3 or TRBV12-4 and TRBJ2-1; TRBD2 agrees at 7 bases. V gave up 2 bases and J gave up 5 bases; unmatched junction bases: 6. The CDR3 covers 15 residues. The CDR3 spells CASSLSGTRNNEQFF. The CDR3 DNA is TGTGCCAGCAGTTTAAGCGGGACCAGAAACAATGAGCAGTTCTTC.

The rearrangement links TRBV24-1 to TRBJ2-3; D gene uncertain. Germline values: CDR1 KGHDR, CDR2 SFDVKD. V lost 1 base to trimming and J lost 6 bases, with 7 bases between them. The CDR3 sequence is 13 residues long. The CDR3 reads CATSDFPEDTQYF. In DNA form, the CDR3 reads TGTGCCACCAGTGATTTCCCAGAGGATACGCAGTATTTT.

In this sample, this clonotype turned up a few times. The chain combines TRBV24-1 with TRBJ1-1; 7 bases are shared with TRBD1. V lost 7 bases to trimming and J lost 3 bases; unmatched junction nucleotides: 7. Germline lookup yields CDR1 KGHDR and CDR2 SFDVKD. This CDR3 contains 14 residues. CDR3 loop: CATRQGSWDTEAFF. The CDR3 DNA sequence: TGTGCCACCAGACAGGGGAGTTGGGACACTGAAGCTTTCTTT.

This clonotype has ten or more counts. The rearrangement joins TRBV7-2 to TRBJ2-7; 9 bases map to TRBD1. CDR1 is SGHTA, CDR2 FQGNSA, per germline. The CDR3 covers 15 residues. The trim removed 3 bases at V and 3 bases at J, leaving 6 bases unmatched. CDR3 region: CASSFDRGSRYEQYF. CDR3 DNA sequence: TGTGCCAGCAGCTTTGACAGGGGGTCTCGCTACGAGCAGTACTTC. The full variable domain, with the rest looked up from reference TRBV7-2 and TRBJ2-7, is GAGVSQSPSNKVTEKGKDVELRCDPISGHTALYWYRQSLGQGLEFLIYFQGNSAPDKSGLPSDRFSAERTGGSVSTLTIQRTQQEDSAVYLCASSFDRGSRYEQYFGPGTRLTVT.

This clonotype was seen only a few times. The chain recombines TRBV6-5 with TRBJ2-7; D is possibly TRBD1 or TRBD2 (5 bases each). CDR1 is MNHEY, CDR2 SVGAGI, per germline. The CDR3 runs 15 residues. Trimming cost V 6 bases and J 0 bases, with 15 bases left between them. The DNA for the CDR3 is TGTGCCAGCAGATACGATGAGGGGAACTCCTACGAGCAGTACTTC. Translated, it gives CASRYDEGNSYEQYF.

This clonotype was counted only a few times. The chain is built from TRBV20-1 and TRBJ2-3; no definite D call. V shed 5 bases and J shed 5 bases, with 14 bases lying between them. Germline CDR1 reads DFQATT; CDR2 reads SNEGSKA (reference sequence). This CDR3 comprises 13 residues. The CDR3: CSARASSQDTQYF. The CDR3 nucleotides are TGCAGTGCTCGGGCCTCCTCCCAAGATACGCAGTATTTT.

The chain couples TRBV10-3 to TRBJ1-1; tentative D call: TRBD1 (5 bases). Germline V gene data show CDR1 as ENHRY and CDR2 as SYGVKD. CDR3 length: 16 residues. V lost 6 bases, J lost 7 bases, and 24 bases lay in between. CDR3 amino acids: CAISAGGDPLTGEAFF. The CDR3 bases are TGTGCCATCAGCGCGGGTGGGGACCCCCTAACAGGTGAAGCTTTCTTT.

This clonotype appeared once. This may come from a read error, since a much larger clone is one base off. No DNA is shown, since the ends of the CDR3 on it are uncertain; the CDR3 is the one TCRdb lists. The CDR3 spells CSVGGGSYNEQSF. The chain employs TRBV29-1 and TRBJ2-1. Germline V lookup: CDR1 SQVTM, CDR2 ANQGSEA. The CDR3 is 13 residues long, counting both termini.

The chain links TRBV5-1 to TRBJ2-1; D is perhaps TRBD2 (5 bases). The end of the DNA aligns better with TRBJ2-7, so the J call may be wrong. The CDR3 has 17 amino acids. Germline CDR1 reads SGHRS; CDR2 reads YFSETQ. CDR3 coding DNA: TGCGCCAGCAGCTTGTCGCCCGGGGTAAGCTCCTACAATGAGCAGTACTTC. As protein: CASSLSPGVSSYNEQYF.

The genes are TRBV4-2 and TRBJ2-1; TRBD2 might be the D (5 bases). V dropped 2 bases and J dropped 8 bases, with 10 bases sitting between them. The germline V gene encodes CDR1 LGHNA and CDR2 YNFKEQ. The length of the CDR3 is 13 residues. DNA for the CDR3: TGTGCCAGCAGCCAAAAGTGGCGGGATGAGCAGTTCTTC. This translates into CASSQKWRDEQFF.

The sample holds one count of this clonotype. At one boundary the junction diverges from the germline segment, which might be a read error. V and J are TRBV7-2 and TRBJ1-2, with 7 nucleotides matching TRBD1. This CDR3 spans 15 amino acids. Germline CDR1 is SGHTA and CDR2 is FQGNSA. In DNA form, the CDR3 reads TGTGCCTGCAGCAATTGGGACAGAAACCGCTATGGCTACACCTTC. It encodes CACSNWDRNRYGYTF.

This clonotype turned up a few times. In DNA form, the CDR3 reads TGTGCCAGCAGCACCCTCGGACAGGGCGCCGAGCAGTACTTC. Its translation: CASSTLGQGAEQYF. The chain carries TRBV9 and TRBJ2-7; 8 bases agree with TRBD1. After removal of 4 bases from V and 6 bases from J, the junction contained 9 bases not matched to a gene. The germline V gene encodes CDR1 SGDLS and CDR2 YYNGEE. The CDR3 totals 14 residues.

V is TRBV6-5 and J is TRBJ2-2; 7 bases align to TRBD2. The CDR3 spans 14 residues. With 0 bases clipped from V and 7 bases from J, the junction kept 2 bases outside the gene matches. Germline lookup yields CDR1 MNHEY and CDR2 SVGAGI. CDR3 sequence (DNA): TGTGCCAGCAGTTACTCACTAGCGAACGGGGAGCTGTTTTTT. Encoded protein: CASSYSLANGELFF.

This clonotype was seen a handful of times. The V gene is TRBV29-1, the J gene TRBJ2-7; D call uncertain. Germline V lookup: CDR1 SQVTM, CDR2 ANQGSEA. V was clipped by 3 bases and J by 2 bases, with 11 bases between them. This CDR3 is built from 13 residues. CDR3 amino acids: CSVEVGVPYEQYF. The CDR3 bases are TGCAGCGTTGAGGTTGGGGTGCCCTACGAGCAGTACTTC.

This clonotype was found a few times. The genes are TRBV6-1 and TRBJ2-7, with unresolved D. V was cut by 3 bases and J by 0 bases, with 12 bases left in between. CDR1 and CDR2 (germline): MNHNS, SASEGT. The CDR3 extends over 15 amino acids. This CDR3 reads CASSDPQRSSYEQYF. The CDR3 DNA reads TGTGCCAGCAGTGACCCCCAAAGGAGCTCCTACGAGCAGTACTTC.

This rearrangement joins TRBV7-9 to TRBJ2-1; TRBD2 matches 10 bases. J was trimmed by 9 bases and V by 5 bases; bases with no gene match: 7. This CDR3 contains 14 residues. Germline CDR1 reads SEHNR; CDR2 reads FQNEAQ (reference sequence). Written as DNA, the CDR3 is TGTGCCAGCAGCCCGGGACTAGCGTTGGCTGAGCAGTTCTTC. It specifies CASSPGLALAEQFF. Complete variable domain (other parts from reference TRBV7-9 and TRBJ2-1): DTGVSQNPRHKITKRGQNVTFRCDPISEHNRLYWYRQTLGQGPEFLTYFQNEAQLEKSRLLSDRFSAERPKGSFSTLEIQRTEQGDSAMYLCASSPGLALAEQFFGPGTRLTVL.

This sequence joins TRBV25-1 and TRBJ2-1, with 8 bases aligning to TRBD1. Germline lookup yields CDR1 MGHDK and CDR2 SYGVNS. The length of the CDR3 is 15 residues. V was pared by 4 bases and J by 7 bases, with 9 bases of the junction left unmatched. This CDR3 is CASSGFRDRPNEQFF. DNA of the CDR3: TGTGCCAGCAGTGGATTCCGGGACAGGCCTAATGAGCAGTTCTTC.

At least ten counts were recorded for this clonotype. The chain combines TRBV7-9 with TRBJ2-5, with TRBD1 matching 8 bases. The ends lost 7 bases at V and 4 bases at J; junction bases unmatched: 20. The germline CDR1 and CDR2 sequences are SEHNR and FQNEAQ (reference sequence). The CDR3 covers 18 residues. Here the CDR3 DNA reads TGTGCCAGCACCCACCCTTCTATGGACAGGGAGTTTGGAGAGACCCAGTACTTC. Translating gives CASTHPSMDREFGETQYF.

This clonotype was counted only a few times. The chain is built from TRBV7-9 and TRBJ2-1, with unresolved D. Germline V CDR1 and CDR2: SEHNR, FQNEAQ (reference sequence). The germline V and J ends were trimmed by 10 bases and 2 bases, with 6 bases remaining between them. The CDR3 has 11 residues. The DNA of the CDR3 is TGTGCCACCGTTGCCTACAATGAGCAGTTCTTC. Amino acid sequence: CATVAYNEQFF.

This chain connects TRBV20-1 to TRBJ2-3, with 7 bases matching TRBD1. This CDR3 has 14 amino acids. The germline CDR1 and CDR2 sequences are DFQATT and SNEGSKA (reference sequence). Losses at the gene ends were 4 bases for V and 3 bases for J; bases not matched to a gene: 7. CDR3 bases: TGCAGTGCTATCAAGGGGGCAAGGACAGATACGCAGTATTTT. As protein: CSAIKGARTDTQYF.